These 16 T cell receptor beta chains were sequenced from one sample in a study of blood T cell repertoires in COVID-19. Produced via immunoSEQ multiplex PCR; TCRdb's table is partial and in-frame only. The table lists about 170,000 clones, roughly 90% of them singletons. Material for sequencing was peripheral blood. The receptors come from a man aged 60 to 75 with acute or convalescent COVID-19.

DNA of the CDR3: TGTGCCACCAGTGACCGTAAACAGGGTATAGGAAATCAGCCCCAGCATTTT. It yields the protein CATSDRKQGIGNQPQHF. The chain combines TRBV24-1 with TRBJ1-5; possible D gene TRBD1, 6 bases. The CDR3 has 17 amino acids. Germline CDR1 is KGHDR and CDR2 is SFDVKD. Trimming took off 4 bases at V and 4 bases at J, with 19 bases between the two ends.

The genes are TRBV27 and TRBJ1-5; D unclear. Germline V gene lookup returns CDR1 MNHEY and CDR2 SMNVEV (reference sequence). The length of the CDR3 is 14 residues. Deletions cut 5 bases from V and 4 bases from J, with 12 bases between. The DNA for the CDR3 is TGTGCCAGCAGTCCGCCGGGAGCTAATCAGCCCCAGCATTTT. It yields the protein CASSPPGANQPQHF.

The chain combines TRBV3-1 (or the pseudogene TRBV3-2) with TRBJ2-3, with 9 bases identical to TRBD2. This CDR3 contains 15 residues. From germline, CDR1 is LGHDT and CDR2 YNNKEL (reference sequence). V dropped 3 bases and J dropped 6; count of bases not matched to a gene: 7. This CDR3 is CASSHLLAGLDTQYF. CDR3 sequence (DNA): TGTGCCAGCAGCCATTTGCTAGCGGGGTTGGATACGCAGTATTTT.

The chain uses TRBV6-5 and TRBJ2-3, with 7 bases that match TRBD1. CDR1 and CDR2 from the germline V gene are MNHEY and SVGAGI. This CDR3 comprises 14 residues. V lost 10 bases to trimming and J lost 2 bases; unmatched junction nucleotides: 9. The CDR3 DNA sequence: TGTGCCACCCAGGGGGTCAGAGACACAGATACGCAGTATTTT. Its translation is CATQGVRDTDTQYF.

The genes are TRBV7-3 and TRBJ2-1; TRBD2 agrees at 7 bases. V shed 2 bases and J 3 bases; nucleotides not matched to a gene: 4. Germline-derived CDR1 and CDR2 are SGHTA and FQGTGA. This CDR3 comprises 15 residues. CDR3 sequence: CASSLGGGVYNEQFF. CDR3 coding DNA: TGTGCCAGCAGCTTAGGCGGGGGAGTCTACAATGAGCAGTTCTTC.

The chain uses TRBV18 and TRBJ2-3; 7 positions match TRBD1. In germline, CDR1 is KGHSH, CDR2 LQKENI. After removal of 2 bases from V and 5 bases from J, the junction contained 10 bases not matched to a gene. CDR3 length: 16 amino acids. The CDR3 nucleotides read TGTGCCAGCTCACCATCGCGGGTTACAGGGGTAGATACGCAGTATTTT. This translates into CASSPSRVTGVDTQYF.

CDR3 in amino acids: CASSIWGGTVDVDTQYF. The CDR3 nucleotides are TGTGCCAGCAGCATCTGGGGGGGAACAGTGGACGTGGATACGCAGTATTTT. The J gene is TRBJ2-3, the V gene TRBV7-9; the match to TRBD2 covers 7 bases. The germline V gene encodes CDR1 SEHNR and CDR2 FQNEAQ (reference sequence). CDR3 size: 17 residues. The trim removed 5 bases at V and 6 bases at J, leaving 17 bases unmatched.

CDR3 nucleotides: TGCGCCAGCAGCTTGGAGGGGGCGGGAACAGATACGCAGTATTTT. This encodes CASSLEGAGTDTQYF. V is TRBV5-1 and J is TRBJ2-3, with a weak D call TRBD1 (7 bases). CDR3 size: 15 residues. CDR1 SGHRS and CDR2 YFSETQ come from the germline V gene. Deletions cut 0 bases from V and 3 bases from J, with 11 bases between.

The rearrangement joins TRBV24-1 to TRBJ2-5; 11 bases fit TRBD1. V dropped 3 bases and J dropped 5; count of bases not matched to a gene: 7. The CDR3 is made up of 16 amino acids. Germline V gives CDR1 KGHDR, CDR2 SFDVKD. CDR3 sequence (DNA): TGTGCCACCAGTGATCCAAGGACAGGGGGCGAGGAGACCCAGTACTTC. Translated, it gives CATSDPRTGGEETQYF.

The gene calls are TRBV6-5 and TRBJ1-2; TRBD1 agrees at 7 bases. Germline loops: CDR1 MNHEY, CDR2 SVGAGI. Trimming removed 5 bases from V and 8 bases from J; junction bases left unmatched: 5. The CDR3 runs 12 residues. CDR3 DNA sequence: TGTGCCAGCAGTAGGGGGCCTGCGGGCTACACCTTC. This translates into CASSRGPAGYTF.

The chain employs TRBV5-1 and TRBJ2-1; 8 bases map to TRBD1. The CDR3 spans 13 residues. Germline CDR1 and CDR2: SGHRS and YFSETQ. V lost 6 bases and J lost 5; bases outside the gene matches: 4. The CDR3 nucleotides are TGCGCCAGCACCCGGGACAGGAACAATGAGCAGTTCTTC. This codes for CASTRDRNNEQFF.

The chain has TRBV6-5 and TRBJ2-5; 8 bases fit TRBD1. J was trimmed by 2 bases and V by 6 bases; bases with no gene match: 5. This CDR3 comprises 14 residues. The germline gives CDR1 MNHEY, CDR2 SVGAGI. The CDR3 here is CASRDRDWQETQYF. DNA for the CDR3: TGTGCCAGCAGGGACAGGGATTGGCAAGAGACCCAGTACTTC.

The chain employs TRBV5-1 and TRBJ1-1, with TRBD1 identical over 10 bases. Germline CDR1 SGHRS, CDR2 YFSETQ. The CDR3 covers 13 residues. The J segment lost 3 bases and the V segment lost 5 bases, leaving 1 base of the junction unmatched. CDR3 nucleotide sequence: TGCGCCAGCAGGGGGACAGGGGACACTGAAGCTTTCTTT. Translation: CASRGTGDTEAFF.

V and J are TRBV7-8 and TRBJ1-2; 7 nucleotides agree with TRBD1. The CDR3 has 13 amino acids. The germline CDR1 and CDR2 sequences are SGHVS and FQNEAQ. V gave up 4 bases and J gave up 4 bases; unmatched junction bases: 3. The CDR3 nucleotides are TGTGCCAGCAGCTCGACAGGGCTCTATGGCTACACCTTC. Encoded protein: CASSSTGLYGYTF.

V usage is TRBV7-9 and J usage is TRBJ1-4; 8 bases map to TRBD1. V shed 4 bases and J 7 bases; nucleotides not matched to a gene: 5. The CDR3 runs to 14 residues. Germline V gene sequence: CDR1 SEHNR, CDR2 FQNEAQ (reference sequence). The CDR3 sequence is CASSSGQGAEKLFF. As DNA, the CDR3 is TGTGCCAGCAGCTCCGGACAGGGCGCTGAAAAACTGTTTTTT.

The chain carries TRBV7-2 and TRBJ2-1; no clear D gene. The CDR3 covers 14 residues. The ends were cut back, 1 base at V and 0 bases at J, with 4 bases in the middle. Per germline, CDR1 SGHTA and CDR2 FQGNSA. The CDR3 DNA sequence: TGTGCCAGCAGCTTAGATAACTCCTACAATGAGCAGTTCTTC. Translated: CASSLDNSYNEQFF.